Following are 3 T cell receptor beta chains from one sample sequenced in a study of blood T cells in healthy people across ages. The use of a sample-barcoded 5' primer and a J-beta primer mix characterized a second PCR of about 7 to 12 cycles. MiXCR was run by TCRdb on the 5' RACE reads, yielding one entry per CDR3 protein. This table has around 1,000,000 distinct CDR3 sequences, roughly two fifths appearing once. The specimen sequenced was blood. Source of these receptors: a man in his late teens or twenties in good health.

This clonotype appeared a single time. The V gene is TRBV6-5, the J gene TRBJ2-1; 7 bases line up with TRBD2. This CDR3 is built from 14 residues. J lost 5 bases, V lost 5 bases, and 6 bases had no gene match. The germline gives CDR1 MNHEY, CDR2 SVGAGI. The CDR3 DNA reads TGTGCCAGCAGTCCCTGGACTAGTAACAATGAGCAGTTCTTC. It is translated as CASSPWTSNNEQFF.

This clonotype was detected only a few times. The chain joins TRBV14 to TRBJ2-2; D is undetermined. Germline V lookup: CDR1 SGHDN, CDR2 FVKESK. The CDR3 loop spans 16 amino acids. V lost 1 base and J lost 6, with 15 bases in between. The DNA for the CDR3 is TGTGCCAGCAGCCAAGCTAAGGTCTTGGTGCCCGGGGAGCTGTTTTTT. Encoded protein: CASSQAKVLVPGELFF.

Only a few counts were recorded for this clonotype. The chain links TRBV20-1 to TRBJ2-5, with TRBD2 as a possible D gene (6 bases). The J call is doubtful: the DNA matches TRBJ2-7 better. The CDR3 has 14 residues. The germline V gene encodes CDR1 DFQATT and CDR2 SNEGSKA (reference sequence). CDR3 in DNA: TGCAGTGCTAGTTCCCGGGGGTTGGGCTACGAGCAGTACTTC. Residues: CSASSRGLGYEQYF.